This TCR beta chain is from a study of blood T cell repertoires in COVID-19. Study as a whole: PBMCs, B-cell-depleted T cells, or T cells provided the cDNA or gDNA that made up the material.

V lost 8 bases to trimming and J lost 0 bases, with 2 bases between them. Germline CDR1 reads SNHLY; CDR2 reads FYNNEI. The CDR3 length is 11 residues. Source study methods: Estimation of nucleated cell counts was performed using reference gene primer amplification. The protocol was immunoSEQ multiplex PCR, while the TCRdb copy is restricted to in-frame clones and leaves out a portion. V, J and clone size derive from that table, while D and trimming were established from the DNA sequence. The table records about 45,000 clones, roughly 80% of them present only once. In this sample, this clone turned up a few times.

The receptor was isolated from a man in his fifties with active COVID-19. This sequence joins TRBV2 and TRBJ2-4; D gene unclear. Material for sequencing was peripheral blood. The chain's CDR3 is CASLAKNIQYF. CDR3 bases: TGTGCCAGCCTAGCCAAAAACATTCAGTACTTC.